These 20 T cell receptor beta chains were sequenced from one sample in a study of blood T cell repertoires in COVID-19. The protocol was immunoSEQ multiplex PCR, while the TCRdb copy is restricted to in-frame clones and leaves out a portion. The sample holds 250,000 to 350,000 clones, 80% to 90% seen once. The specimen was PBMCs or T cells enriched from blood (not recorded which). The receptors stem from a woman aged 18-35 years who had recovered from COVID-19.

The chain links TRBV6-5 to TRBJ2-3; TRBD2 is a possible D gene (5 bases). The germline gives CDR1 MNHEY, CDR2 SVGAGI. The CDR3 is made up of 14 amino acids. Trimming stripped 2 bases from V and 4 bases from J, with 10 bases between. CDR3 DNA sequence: TGTGCCAGCAGTTACGGGAGAGTTTCAGATACGCAGTATTTT. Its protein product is CASSYGRVSDTQYF.

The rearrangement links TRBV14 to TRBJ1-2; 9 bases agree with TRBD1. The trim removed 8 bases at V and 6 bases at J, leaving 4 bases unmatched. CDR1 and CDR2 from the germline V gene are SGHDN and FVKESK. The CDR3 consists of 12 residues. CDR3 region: CASGQGSHGYTF. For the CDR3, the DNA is TGTGCCAGCGGACAGGGGAGTCATGGCTACACCTTC.

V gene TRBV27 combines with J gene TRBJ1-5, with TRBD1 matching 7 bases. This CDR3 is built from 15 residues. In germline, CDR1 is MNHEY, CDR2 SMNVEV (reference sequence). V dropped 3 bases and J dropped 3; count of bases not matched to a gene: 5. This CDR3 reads CASSFTQGNNQPQHF. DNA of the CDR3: TGTGCCAGCAGTTTTACACAGGGGAACAATCAGCCCCAGCATTTT.

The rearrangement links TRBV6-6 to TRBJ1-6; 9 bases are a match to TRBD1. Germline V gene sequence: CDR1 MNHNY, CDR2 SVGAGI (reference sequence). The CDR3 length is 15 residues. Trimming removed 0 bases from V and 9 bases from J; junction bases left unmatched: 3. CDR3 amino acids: CASSYSTGGGSPLHF. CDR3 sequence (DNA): TGTGCCAGCAGTTACTCGACAGGGGGAGGTTCACCCCTCCACTTT.

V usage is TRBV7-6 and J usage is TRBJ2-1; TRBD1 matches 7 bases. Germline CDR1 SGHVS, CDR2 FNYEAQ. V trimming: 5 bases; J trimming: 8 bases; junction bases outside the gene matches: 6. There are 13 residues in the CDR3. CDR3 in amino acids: CASSGYRGDEQFF. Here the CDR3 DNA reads TGTGCCAGCAGCGGGTACAGGGGCGATGAGCAGTTCTTC.

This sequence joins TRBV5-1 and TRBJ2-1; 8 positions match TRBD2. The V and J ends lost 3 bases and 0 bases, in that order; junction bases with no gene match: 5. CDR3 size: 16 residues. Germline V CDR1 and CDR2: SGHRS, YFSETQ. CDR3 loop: CASSSTSGSSYNEQFF. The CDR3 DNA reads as TGCGCCAGCAGCTCCACTAGCGGTAGCTCCTACAATGAGCAGTTCTTC.

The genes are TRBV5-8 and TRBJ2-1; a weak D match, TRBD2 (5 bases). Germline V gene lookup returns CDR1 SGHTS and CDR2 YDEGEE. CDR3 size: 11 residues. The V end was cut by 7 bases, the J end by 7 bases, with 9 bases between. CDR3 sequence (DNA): TGTGCCAGCCCCGAGGGAAATGAGCAGTTCTTC. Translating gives CASPEGNEQFF.

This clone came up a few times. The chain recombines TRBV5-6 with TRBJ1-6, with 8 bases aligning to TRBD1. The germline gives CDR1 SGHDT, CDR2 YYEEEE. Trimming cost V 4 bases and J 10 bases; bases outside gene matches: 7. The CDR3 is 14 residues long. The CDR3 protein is CASSRGQGQSPLHF. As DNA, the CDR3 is TGTGCCAGCAGCCGCGGACAGGGCCAGTCACCCCTCCACTTT. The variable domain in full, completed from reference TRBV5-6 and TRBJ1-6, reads DAGVTQSPTHLIKTRGQQVTLRCSPKSGHDTVSWYQQALGQGPQFIFQYYEEEERQRGNFPDRFSGHQFPNYSSELNVNALLLGDSALYLCASSRGQGQSPLHFGNGTRLTVT.

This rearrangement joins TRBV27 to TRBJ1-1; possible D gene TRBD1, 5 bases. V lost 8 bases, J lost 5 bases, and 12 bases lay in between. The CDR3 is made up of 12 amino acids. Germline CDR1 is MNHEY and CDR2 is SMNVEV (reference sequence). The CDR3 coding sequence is TGTGCCAGCCGTTCAGGGTGGACTGAAGCTTTCTTT. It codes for CASRSGWTEAFF.

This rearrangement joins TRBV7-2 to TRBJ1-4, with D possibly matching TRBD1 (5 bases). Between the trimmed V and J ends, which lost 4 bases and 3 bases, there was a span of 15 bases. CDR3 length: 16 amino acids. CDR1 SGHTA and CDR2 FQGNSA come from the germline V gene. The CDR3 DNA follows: TGTGCCAGCAGCTCACTTCGTACAGGTGCTAATGAAAAACTGTTTTTT. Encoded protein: CASSSLRTGANEKLFF.

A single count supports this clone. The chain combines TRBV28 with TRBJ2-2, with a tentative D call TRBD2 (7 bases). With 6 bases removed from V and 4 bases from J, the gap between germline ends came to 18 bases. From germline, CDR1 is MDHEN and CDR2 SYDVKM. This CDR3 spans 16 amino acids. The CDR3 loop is CASRGGQGLATGELFF. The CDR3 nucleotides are TGTGCCAGCAGGGGGGGGCAGGGGCTAGCCACCGGGGAGCTGTTTTTT.

CDR3 nucleotides: TGTGCCTGGAGTGTGCAGGCGAAGACTGAAGCTTTCTTT. It encodes CAWSVQAKTEAFF. The chain carries TRBV30 and TRBJ1-1, with no clear D. Germline assignment: CDR1 GTSNPN and CDR2 SVGIG (reference sequence). There are 13 residues in the CDR3. Trimming removed 0 bases at V and 5 bases at J, with 10 bases between.

The CDR3 DNA follows: TGTGCCAGCAGCTCCGGGACAGGGGGCTCCTACGAGCAGTACTTC. This codes for CASSSGTGGSYEQYF. The chain recombines TRBV5-6 with TRBJ2-7; 11 bases are a match to TRBD1. V lost 3 bases, J lost 0 bases, and 2 bases stayed unmatched. Per the germline V gene, CDR1 is SGHDT and CDR2 is YYEEEE. This CDR3 is built from 15 residues. Looking up the rest from reference TRBV5-6 and TRBJ2-7 gives the full variable domain: DAGVTQSPTHLIKTRGQQVTLRCSPKSGHDTVSWYQQALGQGPQFIFQYYEEEERQRGNFPDRFSGHQFPNYSSELNVNALLLGDSALYLCASSSGTGGSYEQYFGPGTRLTVT.

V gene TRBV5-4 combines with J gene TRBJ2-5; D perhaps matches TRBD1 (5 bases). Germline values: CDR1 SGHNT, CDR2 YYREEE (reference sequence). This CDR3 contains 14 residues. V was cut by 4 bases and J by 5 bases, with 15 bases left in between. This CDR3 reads CASSVPGMVETQYF. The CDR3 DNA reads TGTGCCAGCAGCGTCCCAGGGATGGTCGAGACCCAGTACTTC.

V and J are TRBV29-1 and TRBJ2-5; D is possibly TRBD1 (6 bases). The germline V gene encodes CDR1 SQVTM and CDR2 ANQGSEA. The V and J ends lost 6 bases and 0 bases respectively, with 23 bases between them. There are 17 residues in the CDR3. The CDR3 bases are TGCAGCGTAAAGTGGCAGGGGTTACGCAGGGACCAAGAGACCCAGTACTTC. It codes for CSVKWQGLRRDQETQYF.

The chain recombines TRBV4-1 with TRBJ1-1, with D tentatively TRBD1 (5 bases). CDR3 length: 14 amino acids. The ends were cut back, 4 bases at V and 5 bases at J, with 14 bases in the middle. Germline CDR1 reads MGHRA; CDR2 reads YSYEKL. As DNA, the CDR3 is TGCGCCAGCAGCCCTCGACACACAGGAACTGAAGCTTTCTTT. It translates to CASSPRHTGTEAFF.

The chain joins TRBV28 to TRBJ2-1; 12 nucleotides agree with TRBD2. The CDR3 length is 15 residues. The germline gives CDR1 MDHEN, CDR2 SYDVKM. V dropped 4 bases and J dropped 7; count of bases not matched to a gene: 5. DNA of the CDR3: TGTGCCAGCAGTTCCACTAGCGGGGGGTTAAATGAGCAGTTCTTC. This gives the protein CASSSTSGGLNEQFF.

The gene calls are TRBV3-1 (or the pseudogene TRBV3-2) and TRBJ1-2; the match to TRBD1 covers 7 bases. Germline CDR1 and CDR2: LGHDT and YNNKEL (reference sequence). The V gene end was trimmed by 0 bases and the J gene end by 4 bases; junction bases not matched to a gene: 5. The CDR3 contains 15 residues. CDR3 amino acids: CASSQEPTGSYGYTF. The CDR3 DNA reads TGTGCCAGCAGCCAAGAGCCGACAGGGTCCTATGGCTACACCTTC.

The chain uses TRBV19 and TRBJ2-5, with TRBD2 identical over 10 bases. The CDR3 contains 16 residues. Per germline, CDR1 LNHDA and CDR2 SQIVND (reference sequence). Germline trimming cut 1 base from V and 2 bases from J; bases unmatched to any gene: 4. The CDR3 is CASSIGRAGGQETQYF. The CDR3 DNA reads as TGTGCCAGTAGTATAGGAAGAGCGGGGGGGCAAGAGACCCAGTACTTC.

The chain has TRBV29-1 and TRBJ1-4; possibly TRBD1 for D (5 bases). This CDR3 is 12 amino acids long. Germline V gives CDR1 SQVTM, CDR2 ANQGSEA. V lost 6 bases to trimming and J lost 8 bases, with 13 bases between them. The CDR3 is CSVRVTEEKLFF. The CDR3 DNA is TGCAGCGTCAGGGTAACAGAGGAAAAACTGTTTTTT.